Following are 15 T cell receptor beta chains from one sample sequenced in a study of blood T cell repertoires in COVID-19. TCRdb's table, derived via immunoSEQ multiplex PCR, lists solely in-frame clones and lacks some. The sample records about 49,000 clones, around 81% being singletons. Sequencing input: peripheral blood. The receptors were sampled from a woman of 80 years or more with COVID-19, enrolled during active disease.

This chain uses TRBV6-5 with TRBJ1-4, with a tentative D call TRBD1 (5 bases). V lost 6 bases and J lost 7, with 18 bases in between. Looked up from germline, CDR1 is MNHEY and CDR2 is SVGAGI. The CDR3 spans 15 residues. The CDR3 DNA sequence: TGTGCCAGCAGCGAGGACATTCGCGATAGTGAAAAACTGTTTTTT. Protein: CASSEDIRDSEKLFF.

The V gene is TRBV28, the J gene TRBJ1-1; D is ambiguous. The germline V gene has CDR1 MDHEN and CDR2 SYDVKM. V dropped 6 bases and J dropped 1 base, with 9 bases sitting between them. The CDR3 consists of 13 residues. This CDR3 is CASRPTGNTEAFF. DNA of the CDR3: TGTGCCAGCAGACCCACGGGGAACACTGAAGCTTTCTTT.

The chain has TRBV7-8 and TRBJ2-7; no clear D. This CDR3 is 11 amino acids long. Trimming took 4 bases from V and 4 from J, leaving 5 bases between them. From germline, CDR1 is SGHVS and CDR2 FQNEAQ. The CDR3 bases are TGTGCCAGCAGCTCGTTATACGAGCAGTACTTC. This gives the protein CASSSLYEQYF. Together with reference TRBV7-8 and TRBJ2-7, the CDR3 gives the full variable domain: GAGVSQSPRYKVAKRGQDVALRCDPISGHVSLFWYQQALGQGPEFLTYFQNEAQLDKSGLPSDRFFAERPEGSVSTLKIQRTQQEDSAVYLCASSSLYEQYFGPGTRLTVT.

V usage is TRBV19 and J usage is TRBJ1-6; 7 positions agree with TRBD1. V lost 3 bases to trimming and J lost 6 bases; unmatched junction nucleotides: 2. Germline assignment: CDR1 LNHDA and CDR2 SQIVND (reference sequence). The CDR3 is 14 residues long. As DNA, the CDR3 is TGTGCCAGTAGTATGACAGGGCGTAATTCACCCCTCCACTTT. Translation gives CASSMTGRNSPLHF.

The gene calls are TRBV27 and TRBJ2-3; tentative D call: TRBD1 (6 bases). Germline V CDR1 and CDR2: MNHEY, SMNVEV (reference sequence). Between the trimmed V and J ends, which lost 6 bases and 2 bases, there was a span of 15 bases. The CDR3 covers 15 residues. The CDR3 sequence is CASSDPGQPTDTQYF. CDR3 DNA sequence: TGTGCCAGCAGCGATCCCGGACAGCCCACAGATACGCAGTATTTT.

The chain joins TRBV7-9 to TRBJ2-3; 7 nucleotides match TRBD2. Germline lookup yields CDR1 SEHNR and CDR2 FQNEAQ (reference sequence). The CDR3 length is 18 residues. The ends lost 4 bases at V and 0 bases at J; junction bases unmatched: 13. The DNA for the CDR3 is TGTGCCAGCAGCTACGGGGCCAGCGGGGATGGTAGCACAGATACGCAGTATTTT. This gives the protein CASSYGASGDGSTDTQYF.

V and J are TRBV29-1 and TRBJ2-1, with TRBD2 matching over 15 bases. The V gene's germline CDR1 is SQVTM and CDR2 ANQGSEA. This CDR3 comprises 15 residues. J lost 6 bases, V lost 5 bases, and 5 bases had no gene match. CDR3 DNA: TGCAGCGTTAGGGGACTAGCGGGAGGTAGCAATGAGCAGTTCTTC. Protein product: CSVRGLAGGSNEQFF.

This rearrangement joins TRBV7-9 to TRBJ2-7, with TRBD1 matching over 7 bases. This CDR3 is built from 15 residues. Germline CDR1 SEHNR, CDR2 FQNEAQ (reference sequence). The junction had 5 bases not matched to a gene; V was cut back by 3 bases and J by 0 bases. As DNA, the CDR3 is TGTGCCAGCAGCTTCACAGGGGATGCCTCCTACGAGCAGTACTTC. Encoded protein: CASSFTGDASYEQYF.

The chain combines TRBV3-1 (or the pseudogene TRBV3-2) with TRBJ2-1, with unresolved D. The CDR3 is made up of 11 amino acids. The V and J ends lost 1 base and 14 bases respectively, with 9 bases between them. Germline V gene data show CDR1 as LGHDT and CDR2 as YNNKEL (reference sequence). The CDR3 sequence is CASSQGSVKFF. The CDR3, as DNA: TGTGCCAGCAGCCAAGGGTCAGTCAAGTTCTTC.

The V gene is TRBV5-6, the J gene TRBJ2-7; 10 nucleotides line up with TRBD2. Germline V lookup: CDR1 SGHDT, CDR2 YYEEEE. This CDR3 spans 16 amino acids. Germline trimming cut 0 bases from V and 5 bases from J; bases unmatched to any gene: 8. DNA of the CDR3: TGTGCCAGCAGCTTGGGGATATTAGCGGGAGGAAACGAGCAGTACTTC. Amino acids: CASSLGILAGGNEQYF.

J is TRBJ2-7 and V is TRBV4-2; 9 positions match TRBD1. Germline values: CDR1 LGHNA, CDR2 YNFKEQ. This CDR3 has 15 amino acids. Trimming at V came to 4 bases and at J to 6 bases, leaving 10 bases not matched to a gene. The DNA for the CDR3 is TGTGCCAGCAGCCGGGGGGACAGGGTTGGCTCCGAGCAGTACTTC. Its protein product is CASSRGDRVGSEQYF.

This chain joins TRBV6-6 and TRBJ2-7; tentative D call: TRBD1 (6 bases). CDR3 length: 14 amino acids. Germline V gene data show CDR1 as MNHNY and CDR2 as SVGAGI (reference sequence). The V gene lost 7 bases and the J gene lost 6 bases, with 19 bases spanning the gap. The DNA of the CDR3 is TGTGCCAGCATTGCAAGGGGGTTAACGGGCGAGCAGTACTTC. Translation: CASIARGLTGEQYF.

The rearrangement joins TRBV3-1 (or the pseudogene TRBV3-2) to TRBJ2-2, with 9 bases aligning to TRBD1. This CDR3 spans 16 amino acids. Per germline, CDR1 LGHDT and CDR2 YNNKEL (reference sequence). Germline trimming cut 4 bases from V and 6 bases from J; bases unmatched to any gene: 9. The CDR3 loop reads CASSPTRGQGSGELFF. CDR3 coding DNA: TGTGCCAGCAGCCCGACAAGGGGACAGGGATCCGGGGAGCTGTTTTTT.

This clone was picked up one time. V usage is TRBV29-1 and J usage is TRBJ2-3, with D possibly TRBD2 on 6 matching bases. The CDR3 covers 17 residues. V lost 8 bases and J 2 bases, leaving 26 bases between the germline ends. Germline CDR1 reads SQVTM; CDR2 reads ANQGSEA. In nucleotides, the CDR3 is TGCAGCTACGGGGGATGGAGGGTCGGACCCTTCACAGATACGCAGTATTTT. It yields the protein CSYGGWRVGPFTDTQYF.

V is TRBV7-2 and J is TRBJ2-7; 10 bases line up with TRBD1. Per the germline V gene, CDR1 is SGHTA and CDR2 is FQGNSA. V was pared by 4 bases and J by 4 bases, with 10 bases of the junction left unmatched. This CDR3 spans 16 amino acids. This CDR3 is CASSSDRGRLVYEQYF. CDR3 DNA sequence: TGTGCCAGCAGCTCTGACAGGGGGCGCTTGGTTTACGAGCAGTACTTC. Looking up the rest from reference TRBV7-2 and TRBJ2-7 gives the full variable domain: GAGVSQSPSNKVTEKGKDVELRCDPISGHTALYWYRQSLGQGLEFLIYFQGNSAPDKSGLPSDRFSAERTGGSVSTLTIQRTQQEDSAVYLCASSSDRGRLVYEQYFGPGTRLTVT.